The 19 T cell receptor beta chains presented below share a single source sample, sequenced in a study of blood T cell repertoires in COVID-19. TCRdb keeps only in-frame clones here, not all; method: immunoSEQ multiplex PCR. The sample contains 250,000 to 300,000 clones, 75% to 90% of which appear only once. Sample: peripheral blood. These receptors were obtained from a woman in her seventies with COVID-19, enrolled during active disease.

This clone was found once. The chain carries TRBV3-1 (or the pseudogene TRBV3-2) and TRBJ1-1; possible D gene TRBD1, 6 bases. Trimming removed 4 bases from V and 5 bases from J, with 11 bases in between. The CDR3 runs to 13 residues. Germline values: CDR1 LGHDT, CDR2 YNNKEL (reference sequence). The CDR3 reads CASSPRTETEAFF. CDR3 nucleotides: TGTGCCAGCAGCCCCCGGACAGAAACTGAAGCTTTCTTT.

V is TRBV18 and J is TRBJ2-7; 7 nucleotides line up with TRBD2. With V trimmed by 6 bases and J by 0 bases, 5 bases remained unmatched. The CDR3 has 14 residues. Per the germline V gene, CDR1 is KGHSH and CDR2 is LQKENI. CDR3 region: CASSPGTTSYEQYF. In DNA form, the CDR3 reads TGTGCCAGCTCCCCCGGGACTACCTCCTACGAGCAGTACTTC. Filled out from reference TRBV18 and TRBJ2-7, the complete variable domain reads NAGVMQNPRHLVRRRGQEARLRCSPMKGHSHVYWYRQLPEEGLKFMVYLQKENIIDESGMPKERFSAEFPKEGPSILRIQQVVRGDSAAYFCASSPGTTSYEQYFGPGTRLTVT.

This chain connects TRBV18 to TRBJ2-1, with 7 nucleotides matching TRBD1. V dropped 2 bases and J dropped 0; count of bases not matched to a gene: 10. Germline lookup yields CDR1 KGHSH and CDR2 LQKENI. The CDR3 runs 18 residues. The CDR3 region has the DNA TGTGCCAGCTCACCAAAAACCCGACAGGGTGGCTCCTACAATGAGCAGTTCTTC. Translated, it gives CASSPKTRQGGSYNEQFF.

CDR3 in DNA: TGTGCCAACATGGACAGGCCCTGTGGTAGCAATCAGCCCCAGCATTTT. Protein product: CANMDRPCGSNQPQHF. The V gene is TRBV9, the J gene TRBJ1-5; 7 positions match TRBD1. The CDR3 sequence is 16 residues long. After removal of 9 bases from V and 0 bases from J, the junction contained 12 bases not matched to a gene. Per germline, CDR1 SGDLS and CDR2 YYNGEE.

The V and J genes are TRBV29-1 and TRBJ2-1; tentatively, D is TRBD2 (5 bases). V was clipped by 7 bases and J by 7 bases, with 11 bases between them. CDR1 is SQVTM and CDR2 is ANQGSEA in the germline V gene. The CDR3 spans 11 residues. Here the CDR3 DNA reads TGCAGCGCCGGGGAGATAAATGAGCAGTTCTTC. It is translated as CSAGEINEQFF.

This sequence joins TRBV9 and TRBJ2-2; D might be TRBD1 (6 bases). This CDR3 is 15 amino acids long. Germline-derived CDR1 and CDR2 are SGDLS and YYNGEE. Trimming removed 0 bases from V and 5 bases from J, with 11 bases in between. For the CDR3, the DNA is TGTGCCAGCAGCGTAGAGGGACAATTAACCGGGGAGCTGTTTTTT. Translation gives CASSVEGQLTGELFF. The whole variable domain, filled in from reference TRBV9 and TRBJ2-2, reads DSGVTQTPKHLITATGQRVTLRCSPRSGDLSVYWYQQSLDQGLQFLIQYYNGEERAKGNILERFSAQQFPDLHSELNLSSLELGDSALYFCASSVEGQLTGELFFGEGSRLTVL.

The rearrangement joins TRBV24-1 to TRBJ2-1, with TRBD1 as a possible D gene (5 bases). V shed 5 bases and J shed 10 bases, with 11 bases lying between them. The CDR3 is 12 amino acids. The V gene's germline CDR1 is KGHDR and CDR2 SFDVKD. As DNA, the CDR3 is TGTGCCACCAGTGCTTTTGGGGCCGAGCAGTTCTTC. Translated, it gives CATSAFGAEQFF.

CDR3 nucleotide sequence: TGCGCCAGCAGCTGGTCCAGGGGGGACACTGAAGCTTTCTTT. Protein sequence: CASSWSRGDTEAFF. The gene calls are TRBV5-1 and TRBJ1-1, with 7 bases matching TRBD1. Germline V gene sequence: CDR1 SGHRS, CDR2 YFSETQ. With V trimmed by 3 bases and J by 3 bases, 5 bases remained unmatched. This CDR3 spans 14 amino acids.

The genes are TRBV5-1 and TRBJ1-2; 11 bases are a match to TRBD1. The CDR3 consists of 15 residues. The V and J ends lost 0 bases and 7 bases, in that order; junction bases with no gene match: 5. The germline CDR1 and CDR2 sequences are SGHRS and YFSETQ. In nucleotides, the CDR3 is TGCGCCAGCAGCTTGGGAGGACAGGGGGCCGGTGGCTACACCTTC. Its translation: CASSLGGQGAGGYTF.

V gene TRBV12-3 or TRBV12-4 combines with J gene TRBJ2-7; weak D call: TRBD1 (6 bases). Trimming took off 6 bases at V and 3 bases at J, with 12 bases between the two ends. The CDR3 covers 13 residues. The CDR3 DNA reads as TGTGCCAGCAGCACGGACAGCCTCTACGAGCAGTACTTC. Translation gives CASSTDSLYEQYF.

The chain has TRBV19 and TRBJ2-4; unclear D gene. Trimming shortened V by 5 bases and J by 1 base, and 15 bases separated the two germline ends. Germline V CDR1 and CDR2: LNHDA, SQIVND (reference sequence). CDR3 length: 16 amino acids. CDR3 DNA sequence: TGTGCCAGTAGTGTCGAGAGACACTTCGCCAAAAACATTCAGTACTTC. Residues: CASSVERHFAKNIQYF.

The genes are TRBV7-2 and TRBJ1-1, with 10 bases aligning to TRBD1. Per the germline V gene, CDR1 is SGHTA and CDR2 is FQGNSA. Losses at the gene ends were 4 bases for V and 5 bases for J; bases not matched to a gene: 7. The CDR3 is made up of 15 amino acids. The CDR3 reads CASSSYDRGRTEAFF. The CDR3 coding sequence is TGTGCCAGCAGCTCCTACGACAGGGGGCGGACTGAAGCTTTCTTT.

V and J are TRBV2 and TRBJ2-7, with 9 nucleotides matching TRBD2. Germline V gene lookup returns CDR1 SNHLY and CDR2 FYNNEI. The CDR3 has 15 residues. Trimming cost V 6 bases and J 2 bases; bases outside gene matches: 8. In DNA, the CDR3 is TGTGCCAGCAGGTTAGAGCGGGGGGAAACCTACGAGCAGTACTTC. This sequence encodes CASRLERGETYEQYF.

This clone was seen a handful of times. V usage is TRBV7-9 and J usage is TRBJ2-4, with 7 bases that match TRBD1. The CDR3 contains 18 residues. Per the germline V gene, CDR1 is SEHNR and CDR2 is FQNEAQ (reference sequence). Germline trimming cut 1 base from V and 1 base from J; bases unmatched to any gene: 10. CDR3 in amino acids: CASSLEGGSVSAKNIQYF. Written as DNA, the CDR3 is TGTGCCAGCAGCTTAGAAGGGGGCAGTGTGTCGGCCAAAAACATTCAGTACTTC. Drawing the rest from reference TRBV7-9 and TRBJ2-4, the complete variable domain is DTGVSQNPRHKITKRGQNVTFRCDPISEHNRLYWYRQTLGQGPEFLTYFQNEAQLEKSRLLSDRFSAERPKGSFSTLEIQRTEQGDSAMYLCASSLEGGSVSAKNIQYFGAGTRLSVL.

The chain carries TRBV4-1 and TRBJ2-2; 8 bases map to TRBD1. In germline, CDR1 is MGHRA, CDR2 YSYEKL. The CDR3 runs 16 residues. Trimming removed 4 bases from V and 1 base from J; junction bases left unmatched: 5. CDR3 sequence: CASSLAGQGNTGELFF. As DNA, the CDR3 is TGCGCCAGCAGCCTAGCAGGACAGGGGAACACCGGGGAGCTGTTTTTT.

The V call is TRBV7-6, the J call TRBJ2-1; TRBD2 aligns across 11 bases. Germline assignment: CDR1 SGHVS and CDR2 FNYEAQ. With 4 bases clipped from V and 3 bases from J, the junction kept 5 bases outside the gene matches. CDR3 size: 16 residues. The CDR3 here is CASSSGGLADYNEQFF. The DNA for the CDR3 is TGTGCCAGCAGCTCGGGGGGACTAGCGGACTACAATGAGCAGTTCTTC.

The V gene is TRBV5-3, the J gene TRBJ1-6, with D uncertain. TRBV5-3 is placed among ORFs of uncertain function. The CDR3 is made up of 13 amino acids. Trimming pared 4 bases from V and 8 bases from J, leaving 10 bases between. As DNA, the CDR3 is TGTGCCAGAAGCGCATGGGCTTATTCACCCCTCCACTTT. Translation: CARSAWAYSPLHF.

This clone appeared a single time. This chain links TRBV6-1 with TRBJ1-4; D gene unclear. Trimming shortened V by 2 bases and J by 8 bases, and 9 bases separated the two germline ends. The germline V gene encodes CDR1 MNHNS and CDR2 SASEGT. This CDR3 has 13 residues. The CDR3 bases are TGTGCCAGCAGTGAAACGGCAGGCGAAAAACTGTTTTTT. It encodes CASSETAGEKLFF.

V gene TRBV2 combines with J gene TRBJ2-2, with 8 bases identical to TRBD1. J lost 2 bases, V lost 5 bases, and 7 bases had no gene match. This CDR3 region has 16 residues. The germline gives CDR1 SNHLY, CDR2 FYNNEI. The CDR3 DNA follows: TGTGCCAGCAGTCCCTTGGGACAGGCTAACACCGGGGAGCTGTTTTTT. This gives the protein CASSPLGQANTGELFF.